A selection of T cell receptor beta chains follows, all from one sample in a study of T cell responses to AZD1222 COVID-19 vaccine. The repertoire was sequenced with immunoSEQ multiplex PCR; TCRdb's copy has only in-frame clones and lacks some. The repertoire holds more than 95,000 clones, with 89% as singletons. The sequenced sample was peripheral blood, obtained on day 0 of AZD1222 vaccination. The receptors originated from an adult in good health. Each CDR3 is given with its conserved first and last residue. Expanded clones are given a class, and other clones once, few, many or no size at all.

TRBV11-3,13,.,TRBJ2-4,CASSPGGGNIQYF
TRBV5-1,11,.,TRBJ2-7,CASRTSYEQYF
TRBV6-5,13,.,TRBJ1-1,CASSPTMNTEAFF
TRBV7-3,16,.,TRBJ2-2,CASSSPGLAGIGELFF
TRBV7-2,12,.,TRBJ1-5,CASGQGRQPQHF
TRBV7-8,16,.,TRBJ1-2,CASSARDRGLYYGYTF
TRBV30,14,.,TRBJ2-1,CAWSVPPARGEQFF
TRBV7-8,14,.,TRBJ2-1,CASSLPGGYNEQFF
TRBV6-1,15,.,TRBJ1-1,CASSEMGRPHTEAFF
TRBV5-1,14,.,TRBJ1-1,CASSLGQAETEAFF
TRBV7-2,12,.,TRBJ1-5,CASSAFGQPQHF
TRBV7-2,13,.,TRBJ1-5,CASSRQGLQPQHF
TRBV20-1,14,.,TRBJ2-7,CSASQGHPTYEQYF
TRBV30,13,.,TRBJ2-1,CAWSRGSQNEQFF
TRBV3-1/TRBV3-2,14,.,TRBJ2-1,CASGLAGGPYEQFF
TRBV2,15,few,TRBJ2-7,CASTLNPTLNYEQYF
TRBV24-1,17,.,TRBJ2-4,CATSDFEDRENKNIQYF
TRBV18,14,.,TRBJ1-1,CASSRSGGDTEAFF
TRBV30,12,.,TRBJ1-5,CAWSASNQPQHF
TRBV9,16,.,TRBJ1-3,CASSVAQGGSGNTIYF
TRBV6-1,16,.,TRBJ1-5,CASSERGWTADQPQHF
TRBV7-6,14,.,TRBJ2-5,CASSLAIGGETQYF
TRBV27,15,.,TRBJ2-1,CASSPDSGTVTEQFF
TRBV28,16,.,TRBJ2-3,CASSLGVAGLGDTQYF
TRBV7-2,16,.,TRBJ2-4,CASSVSGTVAKNIQYF
TRBV11-2,14,.,TRBJ1-1,CASRWGSRNTEAFF
TRBV7-3,16,.,TRBJ2-3,CASSLTTAAGSDTQYF
TRBV11-2,17,.,TRBJ2-1,CASSDAGGQSSYNEQFF
TRBV19,13,.,TRBJ2-7,CASSIRAGYEQYF
TRBV24-1,13,.,TRBJ2-1,CATSDQGYGEQFF
TRBV28,13,few,TRBJ2-3,CASRRLGTDTQYF
TRBV5-1,19,.,TRBJ2-7,CASSLGGESDSSVLYEQYF
TRBV6-5,13,.,TRBJ1-2,CASSYGHGYGYTF
TRBV28,14,.,TRBJ1-5,CASTPTGLNQPQHF
TRBV7-9,15,.,TRBJ1-1,CASSQDRAAVTEAFF
TRBV6-5,12,.,TRBJ1-2,CASSPGRDGYTF
TRBV2,13,.,TRBJ1-6,CASRGGEESPLHF
TRBV6-5,14,.,TRBJ1-2,CASTRQGPPYGYTF
TRBV4-1,18,.,TRBJ2-3,CASSHGLAGEYSTDTQYF
TRBV9,15,.,TRBJ2-1,CASSVNGRLVNEQFF
TRBV9,14,few,TRBJ2-1,CASSVSGGNNEQFF
TRBV30,12,once,TRBJ1-1,CASRPGLTEAFF
TRBV7-2,15,.,TRBJ2-1,CASSLGLAGSNEQFF